This T cell receptor beta chain emerged from a study of preoperative IRX-2 immunotherapy in early breast cancer. Assay: immunoSEQ multiplex PCR; the TCRdb copy retains only in-frame clones and omits some. Of around 28,000 clones listed, nearly 80% are singletons. V shed 5 bases, J shed 5 bases, and the junction held 12 bases outside the gene matches. This CDR3 is built from 16 residues. The germline V gene encodes CDR1 SGHNT and CDR2 YENEEA. The treatment is: preoperative locoregional IRX-2 cytokine immunotherapy. The sample consisted of lymph node tissue, taken before IRX-2 immunotherapy. The sequence was collected from a human donor with breast cancer. V and J are TRBV11-3 and TRBJ2-5; 9 bases map to TRBD1. The CDR3 DNA is TGTGCCAGCAGCCCAGGTACGGACAGGGGAGGCGAGACCCAGTACTTC. Translated, it gives CASSPGTDRGGETQYF.